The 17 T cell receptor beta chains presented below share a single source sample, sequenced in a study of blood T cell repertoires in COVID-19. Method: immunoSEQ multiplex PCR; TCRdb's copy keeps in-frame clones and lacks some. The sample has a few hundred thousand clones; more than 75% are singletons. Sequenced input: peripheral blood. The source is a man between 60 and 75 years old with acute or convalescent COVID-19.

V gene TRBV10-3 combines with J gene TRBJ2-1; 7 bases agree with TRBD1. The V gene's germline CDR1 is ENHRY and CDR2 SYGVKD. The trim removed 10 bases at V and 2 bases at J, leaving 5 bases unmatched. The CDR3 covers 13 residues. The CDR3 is CATGQEAYNEQFF. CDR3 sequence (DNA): TGTGCCACCGGACAGGAGGCCTACAATGAGCAGTTCTTC.

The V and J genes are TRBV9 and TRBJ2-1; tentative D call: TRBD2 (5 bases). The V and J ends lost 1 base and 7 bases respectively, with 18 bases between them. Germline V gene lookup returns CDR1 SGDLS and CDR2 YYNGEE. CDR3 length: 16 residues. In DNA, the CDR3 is TGTGCCAGCAGCGTATTGGCGGGCCTCAGTGGGAATGAGCAGTTCTTC. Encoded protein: CASSVLAGLSGNEQFF.

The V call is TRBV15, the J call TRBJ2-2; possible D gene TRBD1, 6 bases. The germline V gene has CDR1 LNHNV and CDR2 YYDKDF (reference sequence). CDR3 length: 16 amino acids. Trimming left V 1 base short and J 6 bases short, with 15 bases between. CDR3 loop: CATSRAKTGLAGELFF. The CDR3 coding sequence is TGTGCCACCAGCAGAGCAAAAACAGGGTTAGCCGGGGAGCTGTTTTTT.

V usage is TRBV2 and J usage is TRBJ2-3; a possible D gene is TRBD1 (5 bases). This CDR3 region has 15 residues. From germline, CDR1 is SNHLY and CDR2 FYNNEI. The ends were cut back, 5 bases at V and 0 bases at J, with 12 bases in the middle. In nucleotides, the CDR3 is TGTGCCAGCAGTCTAGACAGCCTAAGCACAGATACGCAGTATTTT. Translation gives CASSLDSLSTDTQYF. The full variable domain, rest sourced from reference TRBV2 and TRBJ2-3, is EPEVTQTPSHQVTQMGQEVILRCVPISNHLYFYWYRQILGQKVEFLVSFYNNEISEKSEIFDDQFSVERPDGSNFTLKIRSTKLEDSAMYFCASSLDSLSTDTQYFGPGTRLTVL.

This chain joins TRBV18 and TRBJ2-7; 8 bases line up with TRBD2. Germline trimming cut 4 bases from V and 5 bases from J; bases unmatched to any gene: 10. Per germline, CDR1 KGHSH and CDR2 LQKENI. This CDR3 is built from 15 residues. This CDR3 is CASSRNSGGADEQYF. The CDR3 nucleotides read TGTGCCAGCTCACGGAACTCGGGGGGGGCGGACGAGCAGTACTTC.

This CDR3 reads CASSYPERGDNEQFF. CDR3 nucleotides: TGTGCCAGCAGTTACCCCGAGCGGGGGGACAATGAGCAGTTCTTC. The chain carries TRBV6-6 and TRBJ2-1; 9 bases fit TRBD2. The junction had 4 bases not matched to a gene; V was cut back by 2 bases and J by 5 bases. The CDR3 contains 15 residues. Germline assignment: CDR1 MNHNY and CDR2 SVGAGI (reference sequence).

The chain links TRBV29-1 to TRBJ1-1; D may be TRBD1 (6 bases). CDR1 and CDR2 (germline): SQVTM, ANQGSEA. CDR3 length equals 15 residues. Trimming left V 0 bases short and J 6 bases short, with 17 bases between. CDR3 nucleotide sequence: TGCAGCGTTGAAGATCAGCCAGGGGTCCCCCCTGAAGCTTTCTTT. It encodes CSVEDQPGVPPEAFF.

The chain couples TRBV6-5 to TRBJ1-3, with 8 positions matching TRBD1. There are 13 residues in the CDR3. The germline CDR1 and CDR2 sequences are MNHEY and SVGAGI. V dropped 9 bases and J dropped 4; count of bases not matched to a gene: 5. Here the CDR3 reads CASKTGAGNTIYF. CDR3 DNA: TGTGCCAGTAAGACAGGGGCCGGAAACACCATATATTTT.

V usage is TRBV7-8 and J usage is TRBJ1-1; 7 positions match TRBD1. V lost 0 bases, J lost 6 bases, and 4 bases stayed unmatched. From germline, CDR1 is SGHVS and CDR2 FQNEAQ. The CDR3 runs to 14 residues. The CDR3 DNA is TGTGCCAGCAGCTTAGCGGAGGGGGCGGCTGAAGCTTTCTTT. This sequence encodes CASSLAEGAAEAFF.

CDR3 protein: CASSPRGQEDGYTF. CDR3 nucleotide sequence: TGTGCCAGCAGCCCCAGGGGACAGGAGGATGGCTACACCTTC. The chain uses TRBV11-3 and TRBJ1-2; 8 nucleotides match TRBD1. CDR1 and CDR2 (germline): SGHNT, YENEEA. J gave up 6 bases and V 5 bases, and 8 bases lay outside the gene matches. This CDR3 comprises 14 residues.

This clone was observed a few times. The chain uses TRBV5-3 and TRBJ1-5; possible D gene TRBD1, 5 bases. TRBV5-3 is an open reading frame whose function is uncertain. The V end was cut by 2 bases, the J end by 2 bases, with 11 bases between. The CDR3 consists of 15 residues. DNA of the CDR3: TGTGCCAGAAGCTTTGGGGTACAGGGCAATCAGCCCCAGCATTTT. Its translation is CARSFGVQGNQPQHF.

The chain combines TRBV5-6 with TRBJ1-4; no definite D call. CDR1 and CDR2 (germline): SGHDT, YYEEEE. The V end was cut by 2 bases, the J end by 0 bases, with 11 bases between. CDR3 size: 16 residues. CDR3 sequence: CASSFGLAATNEKLFF. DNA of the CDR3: TGTGCCAGCAGCTTTGGCCTGGCTGCAACTAATGAAAAACTGTTTTTT.

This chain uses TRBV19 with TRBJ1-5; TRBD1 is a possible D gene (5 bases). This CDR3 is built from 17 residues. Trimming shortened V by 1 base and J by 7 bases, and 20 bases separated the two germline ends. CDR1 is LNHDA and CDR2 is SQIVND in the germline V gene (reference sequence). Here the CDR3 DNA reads TGTGCCAGTAGTATAGCGATCGCAGGGTTCTCGAAGCAGCCCCAGCATTTT. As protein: CASSIAIAGFSKQPQHF.

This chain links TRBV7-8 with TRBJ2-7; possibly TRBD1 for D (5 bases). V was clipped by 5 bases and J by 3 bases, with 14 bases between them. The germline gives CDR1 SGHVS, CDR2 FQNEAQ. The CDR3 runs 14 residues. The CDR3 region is CASSQTSQVYEQYF. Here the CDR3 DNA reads TGTGCCAGCAGCCAAACCTCACAGGTCTACGAGCAGTACTTC.

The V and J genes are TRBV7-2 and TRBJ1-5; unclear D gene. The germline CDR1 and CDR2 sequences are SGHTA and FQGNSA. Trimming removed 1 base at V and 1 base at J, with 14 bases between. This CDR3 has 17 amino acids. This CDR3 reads CASSLVPRERSNQPQHF. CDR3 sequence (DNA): TGTGCCAGCAGCTTAGTTCCGAGGGAGCGGAGCAATCAGCCCCAGCATTTT.

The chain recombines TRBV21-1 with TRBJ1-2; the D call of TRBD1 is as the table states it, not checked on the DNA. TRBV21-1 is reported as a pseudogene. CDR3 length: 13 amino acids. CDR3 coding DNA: TGTGCCAGCAGCCACAGGGTTAACTATGGCTACACCTTC. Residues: CASSHRVNYGYTF.

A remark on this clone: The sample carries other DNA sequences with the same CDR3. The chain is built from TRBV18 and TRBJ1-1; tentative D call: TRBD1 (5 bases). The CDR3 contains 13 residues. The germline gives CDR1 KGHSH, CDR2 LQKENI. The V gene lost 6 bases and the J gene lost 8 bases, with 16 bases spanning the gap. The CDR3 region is CASSTERQTEAFF. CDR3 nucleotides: TGTGCCAGCTCGACGGAACGACAGACCGAAGCTTTCTTT.